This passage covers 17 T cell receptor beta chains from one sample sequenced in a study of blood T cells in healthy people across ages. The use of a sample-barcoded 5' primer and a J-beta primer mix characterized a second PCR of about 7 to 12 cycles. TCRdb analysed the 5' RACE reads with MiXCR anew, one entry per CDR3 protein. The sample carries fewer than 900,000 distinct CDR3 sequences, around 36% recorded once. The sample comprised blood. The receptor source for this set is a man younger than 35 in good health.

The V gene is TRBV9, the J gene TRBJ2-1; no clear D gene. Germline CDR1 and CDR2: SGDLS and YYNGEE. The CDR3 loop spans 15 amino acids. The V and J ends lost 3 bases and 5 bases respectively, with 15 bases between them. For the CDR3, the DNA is TGTGCCAGCAGCGCGGGCAGGCTTCTGAACAATGAGCAGTTCTTC. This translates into CASSAGRLLNNEQFF. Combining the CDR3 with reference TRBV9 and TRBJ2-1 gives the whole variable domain DSGVTQTPKHLITATGQRVTLRCSPRSGDLSVYWYQQSLDQGLQFLIQYYNGEERAKGNILERFSAQQFPDLHSELNLSSLELGDSALYFCASSAGRLLNNEQFFGPGTRLTVL.

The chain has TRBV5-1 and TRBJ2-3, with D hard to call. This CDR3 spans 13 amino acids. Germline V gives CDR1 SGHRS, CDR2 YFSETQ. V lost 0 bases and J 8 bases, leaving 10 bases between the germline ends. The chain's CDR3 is CASSLARVRTQYF. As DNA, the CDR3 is TGCGCCAGCAGCTTGGCACGGGTTCGTACGCAGTATTTT.

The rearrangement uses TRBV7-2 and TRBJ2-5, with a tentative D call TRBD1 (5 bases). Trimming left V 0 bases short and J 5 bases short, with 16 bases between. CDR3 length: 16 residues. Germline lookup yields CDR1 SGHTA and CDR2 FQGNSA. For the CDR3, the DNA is TGTGCCAGCAGCTTAGCGTGGGGCCACAACCCGGAGACCCAGTACTTC. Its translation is CASSLAWGHNPETQYF.

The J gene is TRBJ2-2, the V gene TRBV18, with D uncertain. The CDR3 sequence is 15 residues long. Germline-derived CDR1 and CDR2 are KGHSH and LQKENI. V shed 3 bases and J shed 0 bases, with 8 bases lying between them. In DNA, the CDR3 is TGTGCCAGCTCACCTCCCGTTGCGAACACCGGGGAGCTGTTTTTT. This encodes CASSPPVANTGELFF.

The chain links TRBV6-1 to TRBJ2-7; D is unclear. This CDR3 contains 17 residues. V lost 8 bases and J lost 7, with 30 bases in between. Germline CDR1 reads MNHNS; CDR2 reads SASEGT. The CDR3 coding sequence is TGTGCCAGCGTCGGTAGAGGCGCCCGCAAGAACTACAATGAGCAGTACTTC. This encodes CASVGRGARKNYNEQYF.

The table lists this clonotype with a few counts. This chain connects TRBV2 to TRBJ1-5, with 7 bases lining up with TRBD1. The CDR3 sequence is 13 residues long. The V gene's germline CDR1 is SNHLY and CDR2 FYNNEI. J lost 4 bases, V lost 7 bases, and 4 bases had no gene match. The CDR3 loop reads CASKGTENQPQHF. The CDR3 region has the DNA TGTGCCAGCAAGGGGACAGAGAATCAGCCCCAGCATTTT.

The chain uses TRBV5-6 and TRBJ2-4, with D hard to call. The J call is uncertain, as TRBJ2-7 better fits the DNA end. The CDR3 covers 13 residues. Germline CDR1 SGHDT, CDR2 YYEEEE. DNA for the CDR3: TGTGCCAGCAGCCCATCGAACGGATACGAGCAGTACTTC. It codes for CASSPSNGYEQYF.

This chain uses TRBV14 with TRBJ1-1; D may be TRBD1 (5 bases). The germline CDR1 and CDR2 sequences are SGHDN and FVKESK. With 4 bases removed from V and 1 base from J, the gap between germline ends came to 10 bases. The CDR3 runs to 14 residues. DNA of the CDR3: TGTGCCAGCAGCCGCTGGGACGGGAACACTGAAGCTTTCTTT. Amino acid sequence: CASSRWDGNTEAFF.

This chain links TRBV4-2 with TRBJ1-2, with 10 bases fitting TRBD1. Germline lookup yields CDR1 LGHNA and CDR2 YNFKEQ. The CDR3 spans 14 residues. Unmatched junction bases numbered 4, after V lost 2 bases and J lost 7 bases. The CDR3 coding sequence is TGTGCCAGCAGCCAACCGGGACAGGGGTTTGGCTACACCTTC. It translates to CASSQPGQGFGYTF.

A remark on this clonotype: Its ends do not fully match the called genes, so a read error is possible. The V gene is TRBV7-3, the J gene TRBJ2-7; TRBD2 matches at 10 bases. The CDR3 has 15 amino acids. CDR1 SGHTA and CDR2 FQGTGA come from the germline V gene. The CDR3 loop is CAGSLSLAGFYEQYF. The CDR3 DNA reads TGTGCCGGCAGCTTGTCACTAGCGGGGTTCTACGAGCAGTACTTC. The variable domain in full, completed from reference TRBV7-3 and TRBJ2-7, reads GAGVSQTPSNKVTEKGKYVELRCDPISGHTALYWYRQSLGQGPEFLIYFQGTGAADDSGLPNDRFFAVRPEGSVSTLKIQRTERGDSAVYLCAGSLSLAGFYEQYFGPGTRLTVT.

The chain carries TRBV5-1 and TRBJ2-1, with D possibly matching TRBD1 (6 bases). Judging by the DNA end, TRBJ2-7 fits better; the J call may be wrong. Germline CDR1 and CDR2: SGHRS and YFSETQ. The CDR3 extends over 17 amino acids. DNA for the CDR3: TGCGCCAGCAGCTTGGACGTGGGACACAGCTCCTACGATGAGCAGTACTTC. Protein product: CASSLDVGHSSYDEQYF.

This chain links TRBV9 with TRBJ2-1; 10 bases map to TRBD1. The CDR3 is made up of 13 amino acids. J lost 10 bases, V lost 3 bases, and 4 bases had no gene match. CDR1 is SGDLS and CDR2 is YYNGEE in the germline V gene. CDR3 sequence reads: CASSADRGREQFF. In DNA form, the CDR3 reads TGTGCCAGCAGCGCCGACAGGGGGCGGGAGCAGTTCTTC. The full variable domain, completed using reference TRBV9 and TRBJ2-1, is DSGVTQTPKHLITATGQRVTLRCSPRSGDLSVYWYQQSLDQGLQFLIQYYNGEERAKGNILERFSAQQFPDLHSELNLSSLELGDSALYFCASSADRGREQFFGPGTRLTVL.

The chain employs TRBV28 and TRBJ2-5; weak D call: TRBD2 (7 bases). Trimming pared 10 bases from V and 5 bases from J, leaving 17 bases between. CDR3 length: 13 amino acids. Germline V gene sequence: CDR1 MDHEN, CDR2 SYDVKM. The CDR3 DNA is TGTGCCATGGGGGGCGGGAGTTATGAGACCCAGTACTTC. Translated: CAMGGGSYETQYF. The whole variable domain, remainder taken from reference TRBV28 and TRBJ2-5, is DVKVTQSSRYLVKRTGEKVFLECVQDMDHENMFWYRQDPGLGLRLIYFSYDVKMKEKGDIPEGYSVSREKKERFSLILESASTNQTSMYLCAMGGGSYETQYFGPGTRLLVL.

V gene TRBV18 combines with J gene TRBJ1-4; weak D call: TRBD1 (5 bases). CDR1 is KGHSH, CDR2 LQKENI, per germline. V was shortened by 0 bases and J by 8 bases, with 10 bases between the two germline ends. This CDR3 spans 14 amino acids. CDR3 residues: CASSPPQGGEKLFF. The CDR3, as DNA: TGTGCCAGCTCACCACCGCAGGGTGGAGAAAAACTGTTTTTT.

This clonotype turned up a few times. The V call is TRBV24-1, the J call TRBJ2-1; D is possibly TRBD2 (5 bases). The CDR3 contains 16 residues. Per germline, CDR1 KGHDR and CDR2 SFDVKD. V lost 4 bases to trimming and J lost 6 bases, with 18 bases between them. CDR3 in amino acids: CATSDHGLSRSNEQFF. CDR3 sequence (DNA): TGTGCCACCAGTGACCACGGACTCTCCCGGTCCAATGAGCAGTTCTTC.

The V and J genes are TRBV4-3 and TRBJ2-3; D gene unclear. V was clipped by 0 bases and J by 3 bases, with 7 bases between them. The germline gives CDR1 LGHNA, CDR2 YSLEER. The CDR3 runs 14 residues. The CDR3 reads CASSQEYRTDTQYF. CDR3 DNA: TGCGCCAGCAGCCAAGAATACAGAACAGATACGCAGTATTTT.

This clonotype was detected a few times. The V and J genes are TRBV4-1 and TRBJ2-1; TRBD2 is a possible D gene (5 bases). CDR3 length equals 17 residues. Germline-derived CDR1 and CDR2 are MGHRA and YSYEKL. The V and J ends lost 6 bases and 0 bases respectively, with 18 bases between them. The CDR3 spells CASSMTMREGSYNEQFF. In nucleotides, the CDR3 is TGCGCCAGCAGTATGACTATGAGGGAAGGCTCCTACAATGAGCAGTTCTTC.